This is a list of T cell receptor beta chains from one sample in a study of T cell repertoires in aging, cancer and after chemotherapy. MiXCR was run by TCRdb on the multiplex PCR reads, yielding one entry per CDR3 protein. The table shows roughly 6,000 distinct CDR3 sequences, with approximately 20% occurring only once. The material sequenced was blood. The receptors were sampled from a human donor with a blood cancer. Both conserved end residues are part of each CDR3. The order of the fields is V gene, J gene, CDR3 protein.

TRBV20-1	TRBJ1-1	CSARDRGQGNTEAFF
TRBV12-3/TRBV12-4	TRBJ2-3	CASSPARRALADTQYF
TRBV19	TRBJ2-3	CASSIDHQRGPNTQYF
TRBV7-6	TRBJ2-7	CASSPRQGPYEQYF
TRBV5-4	TRBJ2-5	CASSPTGGVTETQYF
TRBV30	TRBJ1-2	CAWRRGGYTF
TRBV28	TRBJ1-2	CASVSTGINYGYTF
TRBV12-3/TRBV12-4	TRBJ1-5	CASSSEGHSNQPQHF
TRBV6-1	TRBJ2-1	CASTQTRSYNEQFF
TRBV5-1	TRBJ2-2	CASSLIDTGELFF
TRBV15	TRBJ1-4	CATSIARGGGDEKLFF
TRBV28	TRBJ2-5	CASSTTYQETQYF
TRBV20-1	TRBJ2-1	CSARELSSYNEQFF
TRBV7-2	TRBJ2-5	CANGQGMGETQYF
TRBV24-1	TRBJ1-2	CATSGQEFYGYTF
TRBV6-6	TRBJ1-1	CASRSGDASPEDFF
TRBV5-1	TRBJ2-1	CASSSFLGNEQFF
TRBV18	TRBJ1-2	CASSPQDRGYTF
TRBV28	TRBJ1-2	CASSYRGGFGGYTF
TRBV11-1	TRBJ1-1	CASSFRQMNTEAFF
TRBV4-1	TRBJ2-5	CASSQDGRSQETQYF
TRBV7-2	TRBJ1-1	CASSRRSMNTEAFF
TRBV6-4	TRBJ2-1	CASSDSGGYNEQFF
TRBV24-1	TRBJ2-5	CATSAPGQGEGIETQYF
TRBV29-1	TRBJ2-2	CSVERRGDTGELFF
TRBV24-1	TRBJ1-5	CATSQGNQPQHF
TRBV7-9	TRBJ1-6	CASSVKNSPLHF
TRBV27	TRBJ1-6	CASSRTGTANSPLHF
TRBV20-1	TRBJ2-7	CSARGIVYEQYF